The 8 T cell receptor beta chains below were found in one sample sequenced in a study of Tregs in tolerant kidney transplant recipients. TCRdb's copy holds only in-frame clones and misses some; the assay was immunoSEQ multiplex PCR. Among roughly 64,000 clones, 70% to 90% were seen once, and the ten largest hold about 4%. The nonmyeloablative bone marrow transplants came from related graft donors, with transient mixed chimerism. Here the sequenced sample was CD4+ T cells from blood (PBMCs), taken 6 months after the transplant. Source of these receptors: a human patient who received a combined kidney and bone marrow transplant. Some T cells may be the graft donor's.

The chain employs TRBV10-3 and TRBJ2-2; 9 nucleotides match TRBD2. The CDR3 extends over 16 amino acids. Germline V gene sequence: CDR1 ENHRY, CDR2 SYGVKD. V shed 8 bases and J 1 base; nucleotides not matched to a gene: 8. This chain's CDR3 is CAIGASGGMNTGELFF. Here the CDR3 DNA reads TGTGCCATCGGGGCCAGCGGGGGGATGAACACCGGGGAGCTGTTTTTT.

The chain joins TRBV29-1 to TRBJ2-1; 8 bases match TRBD2. Germline-derived CDR1 and CDR2 are SQVTM and ANQGSEA. This CDR3 contains 13 residues. V dropped 8 bases and J dropped 5; count of bases not matched to a gene: 8. This chain's CDR3 is CSRGGGVDNEQFF. CDR3 DNA sequence: TGCAGCCGGGGGGGAGGGGTGGACAATGAGCAGTTCTTC.

This chain connects TRBV29-1 to TRBJ1-1; the match to TRBD1 covers 9 bases. The junction had 9 bases not matched to a gene; V was cut back by 7 bases and J by 3 bases. Germline loops: CDR1 SQVTM, CDR2 ANQGSEA. The CDR3 has 14 amino acids. This chain's CDR3 is CSAQGQGGDTEAFF. The CDR3 DNA is TGCAGCGCTCAGGGACAGGGAGGGGACACTGAAGCTTTCTTT.

V is TRBV4-3 and J is TRBJ2-7; 14 positions agree with TRBD2. The CDR3 totals 19 residues. CDR1 and CDR2 from the germline V gene are LGHNA and YSLEER. V lost 5 bases to trimming and J lost 0 bases; unmatched junction nucleotides: 12. CDR3: CASSFGLAGGLSSSYEQYF. The CDR3 nucleotides read TGCGCCAGCAGCTTTGGACTAGCGGGAGGCTTAAGTAGCTCCTACGAGCAGTACTTC.

The rearrangement links TRBV7-3 to TRBJ2-2; 7 bases match TRBD1. Trimming removed 5 bases from V and 4 bases from J; junction bases left unmatched: 4. The germline V gene encodes CDR1 SGHTA and CDR2 FQGTGA. There are 14 residues in the CDR3. The CDR3 loop reads CASSLTGITGELFF. For the CDR3, the DNA is TGTGCCAGCAGCCTGACAGGGATCACCGGGGAGCTGTTTTTT.

On this clone: In the same sample, other DNA sequences code for this CDR3. The CDR3 here is CASSYSKNRGVSPLHF. The CDR3 coding sequence is TGTGCCAGCAGTTACTCTAAAAACAGGGGTGTTTCCCCCCTCCACTTT. V and J are TRBV6-5 and TRBJ1-6; 7 bases align to TRBD1. V trimming: 0 bases; J trimming: 13 bases; junction bases outside the gene matches: 12. Per the germline V gene, CDR1 is MNHEY and CDR2 is SVGAGI. This CDR3 spans 16 amino acids.

The chain employs TRBV29-1 and TRBJ2-2, with 7 bases matching TRBD1. The CDR3 has 14 residues. The ends lost 4 bases at V and 0 bases at J; junction bases unmatched: 2. Per germline, CDR1 SQVTM and CDR2 ANQGSEA. CDR3 sequence reads: CSVGGTANTGELFF. CDR3 coding DNA: TGCAGCGTTGGGGGGACAGCGAACACCGGGGAGCTGTTTTTT.

The chain joins TRBV4-1 to TRBJ2-7; D unclear. The germline V and J ends were trimmed by 0 bases and 2 bases, with 11 bases remaining between them. The CDR3 is 15 amino acids. CDR1 is MGHRA and CDR2 is YSYEKL in the germline V gene. CDR3 in amino acids: CASSQDPGSAYEQYF. The CDR3 DNA reads as TGCGCCAGCAGCCAAGATCCCGGGTCCGCCTACGAGCAGTACTTC.